This TCR beta chain was identified in a study of cytomegalovirus exposure and HLA in healthy donors. The wider study: Findings of an earlier analysis included 90 million to 120 million unique TCR beta sequences from 180 million or so T cells.

Amplification used 60 Vbeta primers and 13 Jbeta primers. Only in-frame clones appear in the TCRdb table, and some are missing; sequencing was by immunoSEQ multiplex PCR. The data contain about 160,000 clones, approximately 67% of them singletons. Regarding this clone: Its target is unknown.

Study-level points and caveats: For most TCR beta V segments, an earlier analysis put the productive rate at about 87% or about 30% of the time. Reportedly, fewer N-insertions than the approximately 650-donor mean appeared in an Asian-associated ancestry cluster in a later analysis.

V lost 4 bases to trimming and J lost 6 bases; unmatched junction nucleotides: 9. This CDR3 has 15 residues. In germline, CDR1 is SGHRS, CDR2 YFSETQ. The V gene is TRBV5-1, the J gene TRBJ2-3, with 9 positions matching TRBD2. The clonotype comes from a woman in her late teens or twenties in good health and CMV-seropositive. Sequencing input: PBMCs. CDR3 DNA: TGCGCCAGCAGCCCCGCCGCGGGAGGGTATGATACGCAGTATTTT. Protein sequence: CASSPAAGGYDTQYF.